Reported below is one TCR beta chain. These data belong to a study of cytomegalovirus exposure and HLA in healthy donors. CDR3 size: 14 residues. The V and J ends lost 5 bases and 8 bases respectively, with 18 bases between them. CDR1 SEHNR and CDR2 FQNEAQ come from the germline V gene (reference sequence). The PCR was carried out with 60 Vbeta primers and 13 Jbeta primers. Profiled with immunoSEQ multiplex PCR; TCRdb holds only in-frame clones, not every one. The sample contains 50,000 to 55,000 clones, 55% to 80% of which appear only once. The source of this sequence is a woman aged 45 to 65 in good health and CMV-seropositive. What was sequenced was PBMCs. The chain employs TRBV7-9 and TRBJ1-1; D call uncertain. Written as DNA, the CDR3 is TGTGCCAGCAGCCATAATGGCCCGGGTACGGAAGCTTTCTTT. Protein sequence: CASSHNGPGTEAFF.